The 30 T cell receptor beta chains below were found in one sample sequenced in a study of shared clonotypes between healthy human individuals. The method was immunoSEQ multiplex PCR; TCRdb's version includes in-frame clones alone and lacks a portion of them. This table has some 2,400,000 clones, more than 90% appearing once. Sequenced sample: naive CD4+ T cells sorted from blood. Regarding subset: CD45RA+ positively selected. Receptors were obtained from a man between 18 and 29 years old in good health.

The rearrangement uses TRBV30 and TRBJ1-2, with 7 nucleotides matching TRBD1. The CDR3 totals 13 residues. With 2 bases clipped from V and 4 bases from J, the junction kept 4 bases outside the gene matches. Per the germline V gene, CDR1 is GTSNPN and CDR2 is SVGIG (reference sequence). The CDR3 reads CAWSTQGVYGYTF. The CDR3 nucleotides read TGTGCCTGGAGTACTCAGGGGGTCTATGGCTACACCTTC.

About this clone itself: Other DNA variants within this sample encode the same CDR3. This chain connects TRBV10-3 to TRBJ1-4; D possibly corresponds to TRBD1 (6 bases). Trimming took off 0 bases at V and 8 bases at J, with 13 bases between the two ends. This CDR3 has 15 residues. Germline V gene sequence: CDR1 ENHRY, CDR2 SYGVKD. The CDR3 DNA sequence: TGTGCCATCAGTGAGTCCGGGGGGGCCAACGAAAAACTGTTTTTT. It specifies CAISESGGANEKLFF.

The V and J genes are TRBV4-1 and TRBJ1-6; the D is unclear. The CDR3 extends over 16 amino acids. The germline V and J ends were trimmed by 1 base and 0 bases, with 7 bases remaining between them. Germline CDR1 and CDR2: MGHRA and YSYEKL. The CDR3 loop is CASSQGRSSYNSPLHF. The CDR3 region has the DNA TGCGCCAGCAGCCAAGGACGGAGCTCCTATAATTCACCCCTCCACTTT.

This chain links TRBV28 with TRBJ1-5; D unclear. This CDR3 comprises 12 residues. V was cut by 6 bases and J by 5 bases, with 8 bases left in between. The V gene's germline CDR1 is MDHEN and CDR2 SYDVKM. CDR3 in DNA: TGTGCCAGCAGGACCCTTTATCAGCCCCAGCATTTT. Encoded protein: CASRTLYQPQHF.

The CDR3 sequence is CATRPGQGYEQYF. The CDR3 coding sequence is TGTGCCACTCGACCGGGACAGGGCTACGAGCAGTACTTC. The chain is built from TRBV10-3 and TRBJ2-7; 9 positions match TRBD1. The germline CDR1 and CDR2 sequences are ENHRY and SYGVKD. This CDR3 comprises 13 residues. V dropped 10 bases and J dropped 3; count of bases not matched to a gene: 7.

The V gene is TRBV7-9, the J gene TRBJ2-7; D remains ambiguous. In germline, CDR1 is SEHNR, CDR2 FQNEAQ (reference sequence). CDR3 length equals 14 residues. Trimming removed 4 bases at V and 2 bases at J, with 12 bases between. The CDR3 coding sequence is TGTGCCAGCAGCTCGGTCGGCGGTCCCTACGAGCAGTACTTC. Translating it yields CASSSVGGPYEQYF.

The rearrangement links TRBV6-4 to TRBJ2-2, with 9 bases identical to TRBD1. CDR3 size: 14 residues. CDR1 and CDR2 (germline): MRHNA, SNTAGT. The junction had 7 bases not matched to a gene; V was cut back by 9 bases and J by 5 bases. CDR3 sequence reads: CARYNRGQTGELFF. CDR3 sequence (DNA): TGTGCCAGGTATAACAGGGGGCAAACCGGGGAGCTGTTTTTT.

The genes are TRBV5-6 and TRBJ2-7; tentatively, D is TRBD1 (5 bases). CDR3 length: 16 residues. Germline CDR1 reads SGHDT; CDR2 reads YYEEEE. Deletions cut 4 bases from V and 7 bases from J, with 24 bases between. The CDR3 DNA reads TGTGCCAGCAGCCTGGAGACAAAAGTGGGGCCCTGGGAGCAGTACTTC. As protein: CASSLETKVGPWEQYF.

The J gene is TRBJ2-7, the V gene TRBV6-6; no clear D gene. With 6 bases removed from V and 5 bases from J, the gap between germline ends came to 11 bases. CDR3 length equals 12 residues. The germline V gene encodes CDR1 MNHNY and CDR2 SVGAGI (reference sequence). The CDR3 bases are TGTGCCAGCAGGTCCCGGTTCGACGAGCAGTACTTC. This codes for CASRSRFDEQYF.

V and J are TRBV7-9 and TRBJ2-7, with TRBD2 as a possible D gene (6 bases). CDR3 size: 16 residues. The V gene lost 5 bases and the J gene lost 6 bases, with 23 bases spanning the gap. Germline values: CDR1 SEHNR, CDR2 FQNEAQ (reference sequence). CDR3 DNA sequence: TGTGCCAGCAGCACCCCGGTGGGGGGAAGACCCTCCGAGCAGTACTTC. Its translation: CASSTPVGGRPSEQYF. The full variable domain, rest sourced from reference TRBV7-9 and TRBJ2-7, is DTGVSQNPRHKITKRGQNVTFRCDPISEHNRLYWYRQTLGQGPEFLTYFQNEAQLEKSRLLSDRFSAERPKGSFSTLEIQRTEQGDSAMYLCASSTPVGGRPSEQYFGPGTRLTVT.

As concerns this clone: The sample has other DNA sequences that encode this CDR3 too. This chain links TRBV29-1 with TRBJ1-1; maybe TRBD1 (5 bases). Trimming pared 4 bases from V and 0 bases from J, leaving 9 bases between. The CDR3 totals 13 residues. Per the germline V gene, CDR1 is SQVTM and CDR2 is ANQGSEA. CDR3 in amino acids: CSVAGLMNTEAFF. In nucleotides, the CDR3 is TGCAGCGTTGCGGGGCTGATGAACACTGAAGCTTTCTTT. The whole variable domain, filled in from reference TRBV29-1 and TRBJ1-1, reads SAVISQKPSRDICQRGTSLTIQCQVDSQVTMMFWYRQQPGQSLTLIATANQGSEATYESGFVIDKFPISRPNLTFSTLTVSNMSPEDSSIYLCSVAGLMNTEAFFGQGTRLTVV.

This chain joins TRBV5-1 and TRBJ2-5; D is possibly TRBD1 or TRBD2 (5 bases each). V lost 6 bases, J lost 1 base, and 16 bases lay in between. The CDR3 runs 15 residues. Germline V gene sequence: CDR1 SGHRS, CDR2 YFSETQ. For the CDR3, the DNA is TGCGCCAGCACCCTCTGGGTGGGGACCCAAGAGACCCAGTACTTC. This gives the protein CASTLWVGTQETQYF.

This chain links TRBV7-9 with TRBJ2-4; D possibly corresponds to TRBD2 (5 bases). CDR3 length: 16 amino acids. Looked up from germline, CDR1 is SEHNR and CDR2 is FQNEAQ (reference sequence). The germline V and J ends were trimmed by 2 bases and 7 bases, with 18 bases remaining between them. The CDR3 region is CASSLPPTGVWNIQYF. CDR3 DNA: TGTGCCAGCAGCTTACCCCCGACCGGGGTGTGGAACATTCAGTACTTC. The full variable domain, with the rest looked up from reference TRBV7-9 and TRBJ2-4, is DTGVSQNPRHKITKRGQNVTFRCDPISEHNRLYWYRQTLGQGPEFLTYFQNEAQLEKSRLLSDRFSAERPKGSFSTLEIQRTEQGDSAMYLCASSLPPTGVWNIQYFGAGTRLSVL.

This chain links TRBV7-2 with TRBJ1-4; TRBD1 agrees at 7 bases. CDR1 SGHTA and CDR2 FQGNSA come from the germline V gene. The CDR3 runs 17 residues. V was pared by 5 bases and J by 7 bases, with 16 bases of the junction left unmatched. CDR3: CASSLWRTTGNSEKLFF. CDR3 nucleotides: TGTGCCAGCAGCCTATGGCGGACGACAGGGAATTCTGAAAAACTGTTTTTT.

The rearrangement uses TRBV6-1 and TRBJ2-7, with D perhaps TRBD1 or TRBD2 (5 bases each). Germline CDR1 and CDR2: MNHNS and SASEGT. Trimming took off 2 bases at V and 3 bases at J, with 8 bases between the two ends. The CDR3 has 13 residues. DNA of the CDR3: TGTGCCAGCAGTGAATTGAGGGGCTACGAGCAGTACTTC. It is translated as CASSELRGYEQYF.

This sequence joins TRBV2 and TRBJ1-3; D is undetermined. Germline V gene sequence: CDR1 SNHLY, CDR2 FYNNEI. Trimming shortened V by 5 bases and J by 0 bases, and 11 bases separated the two germline ends. This CDR3 comprises 15 residues. The CDR3 nucleotides read TGTGCCAGCAGTCTGGACGGAAACTCTGGAAACACCATATATTTT. Residues: CASSLDGNSGNTIYF.

The V gene is TRBV6-1, the J gene TRBJ1-6, with D possibly matching TRBD1 (6 bases). V gave up 2 bases and J gave up 14 bases, with 13 bases separating them. The length of the CDR3 is 13 residues. The germline V gene encodes CDR1 MNHNS and CDR2 SASEGT. The CDR3 region is CASSESYQGTLHF. In DNA, the CDR3 is TGTGCCAGCAGTGAATCCTACCAGGGGACCCTCCACTTT.

The J gene is TRBJ1-6, the V gene TRBV2; TRBD1 matches 7 bases. The CDR3 has 19 residues. V was clipped by 5 bases and J by 0 bases; unmatched bases: 13. The germline V gene encodes CDR1 SNHLY and CDR2 FYNNEI. The CDR3 sequence is CASSSRWQGVSSYNSPLHF. The CDR3, as DNA: TGTGCCAGCAGTTCCCGGTGGCAGGGGGTTAGCTCCTATAATTCACCCCTCCACTTT.

V gene TRBV27 combines with J gene TRBJ2-2, with TRBD1 identical over 7 bases. The CDR3 is 13 residues long. Per the germline V gene, CDR1 is MNHEY and CDR2 is SMNVEV (reference sequence). The CDR3 DNA is TGTGCAGTCTTGGGACAGTTGACCGGGGAGCTGTTTTTT. The encoded protein is CAVLGQLTGELFF.

This chain links TRBV7-6 with TRBJ2-3; 12 bases are shared with TRBD2. The ends lost 0 bases at V and 6 bases at J; junction bases unmatched: 7. From germline, CDR1 is SGHVS and CDR2 FNYEAQ. The CDR3 extends over 17 amino acids. The CDR3 DNA reads as TGTGCCAGCAGCTTAGCGCTAGCGGGGGGGCCGAGGGATACGCAGTATTTT. Its protein product is CASSLALAGGPRDTQYF.

This chain joins TRBV10-3 and TRBJ2-7; D ambiguous. This CDR3 contains 14 residues. Per germline, CDR1 ENHRY and CDR2 SYGVKD. Trimming shortened V by 3 bases and J by 0 bases, and 9 bases separated the two germline ends. CDR3 residues: CAISDGSSSYEQYF. The CDR3 DNA reads as TGTGCCATCAGTGACGGGTCGAGCTCCTACGAGCAGTACTTC.

This clone is a singleton in its sample. At one end, the junction sequence differs from germline, possibly due to a read error. The DNA for the CDR3 is TGTGCCTGGAGTACCTTACAGGGCACTGCTGATGCTTTCTTT. It is translated as CAWSTLQGTADAFF. V gene TRBV30 combines with J gene TRBJ1-1; tentatively, D is TRBD1 (6 bases). The CDR3 is 14 amino acids. Germline assignment: CDR1 GTSNPN and CDR2 SVGIG (reference sequence).

This sequence joins TRBV25-1 and TRBJ2-5; 12 nucleotides match TRBD1. CDR1 is MGHDK and CDR2 is SYGVNS in the germline V gene. V gave up 2 bases and J gave up 4 bases; unmatched junction bases: 5. The CDR3 is 16 amino acids. The CDR3 DNA is TGTGCCAGCAGTGAAGGGGACAGGGGGCTAGGAGAGACCCAGTACTTC. It translates to CASSEGDRGLGETQYF.

Notes on this clone: The identical CDR3 is also encoded by other nucleotide sequences in the sample. This chain links TRBV18 with TRBJ1-4; no definite D call. The CDR3 loop spans 12 amino acids. V lost 1 base, J lost 5 bases, and 2 bases lay in between. Germline assignment: CDR1 KGHSH and CDR2 LQKENI. DNA of the CDR3: TGTGCCAGCTCACCACAGAATGAAAAACTGTTTTTT. Translation gives CASSPQNEKLFF.

The rearrangement joins TRBV30 to TRBJ1-1, with no clear D. This CDR3 comprises 13 residues. Trimming left V 5 bases short and J 1 base short, with 11 bases between. Germline CDR1 and CDR2: GTSNPN and SVGIG (reference sequence). CDR3 loop: CAWQRFSNTEAFF. CDR3 coding DNA: TGTGCCTGGCAAAGGTTTTCGAACACTGAAGCTTTCTTT.

Details on this clone: Other DNA sequences in this sample translate to the same CDR3. The V call is TRBV11-3, the J call TRBJ2-7; D not resolved. This CDR3 is built from 12 residues. Germline CDR1 reads SGHNT; CDR2 reads YENEEA. The germline V and J ends were trimmed by 0 bases and 5 bases, with 5 bases remaining between them. The DNA of the CDR3 is TGTGCCAGCAGCTTAGATAGGAACGAGCAGTACTTC. The encoded protein is CASSLDRNEQYF.

This chain links TRBV7-9 with TRBJ2-1; TRBD2 might be the D (5 bases). The CDR3 runs 15 residues. Germline CDR1 is SEHNR and CDR2 is FQNEAQ (reference sequence). The V end was cut by 0 bases, the J end by 6 bases, with 12 bases between. For the CDR3, the DNA is TGTGCCAGCAGCTTAGCGAGCATCCGGGGCAATGAGCAGTTCTTC. Amino acid sequence: CASSLASIRGNEQFF.

The chain is built from TRBV5-4 and TRBJ1-2, with TRBD1 matching over 7 bases. V was pared by 4 bases and J by 0 bases, with 12 bases of the junction left unmatched. Per the germline V gene, CDR1 is SGHNT and CDR2 is YYREEE (reference sequence). This CDR3 contains 17 residues. The CDR3 loop is CASSIGQDRATNYGYTF. CDR3 DNA sequence: TGTGCCAGCAGCATTGGACAGGACCGAGCAACTAACTATGGCTACACCTTC.

The rearrangement links TRBV7-2 to TRBJ2-5; 7 nucleotides agree with TRBD2. There are 15 residues in the CDR3. The germline gives CDR1 SGHTA, CDR2 FQGNSA. Germline trimming cut 4 bases from V and 2 bases from J; bases unmatched to any gene: 7. The CDR3 protein is CASSSAGRSQETQYF. CDR3 bases: TGTGCCAGCAGCTCAGCGGGACGGTCTCAAGAGACCCAGTACTTC.

The rearrangement uses TRBV18 and TRBJ2-4; D may be TRBD2 (5 bases). Germline V lookup: CDR1 KGHSH, CDR2 LQKENI. This CDR3 comprises 14 residues. The V and J ends lost 2 bases and 0 bases respectively, with 5 bases between them. This CDR3 is CASSPEGAKNIQYF. As DNA, the CDR3 is TGTGCCAGCTCACCAGAGGGAGCCAAAAACATTCAGTACTTC.